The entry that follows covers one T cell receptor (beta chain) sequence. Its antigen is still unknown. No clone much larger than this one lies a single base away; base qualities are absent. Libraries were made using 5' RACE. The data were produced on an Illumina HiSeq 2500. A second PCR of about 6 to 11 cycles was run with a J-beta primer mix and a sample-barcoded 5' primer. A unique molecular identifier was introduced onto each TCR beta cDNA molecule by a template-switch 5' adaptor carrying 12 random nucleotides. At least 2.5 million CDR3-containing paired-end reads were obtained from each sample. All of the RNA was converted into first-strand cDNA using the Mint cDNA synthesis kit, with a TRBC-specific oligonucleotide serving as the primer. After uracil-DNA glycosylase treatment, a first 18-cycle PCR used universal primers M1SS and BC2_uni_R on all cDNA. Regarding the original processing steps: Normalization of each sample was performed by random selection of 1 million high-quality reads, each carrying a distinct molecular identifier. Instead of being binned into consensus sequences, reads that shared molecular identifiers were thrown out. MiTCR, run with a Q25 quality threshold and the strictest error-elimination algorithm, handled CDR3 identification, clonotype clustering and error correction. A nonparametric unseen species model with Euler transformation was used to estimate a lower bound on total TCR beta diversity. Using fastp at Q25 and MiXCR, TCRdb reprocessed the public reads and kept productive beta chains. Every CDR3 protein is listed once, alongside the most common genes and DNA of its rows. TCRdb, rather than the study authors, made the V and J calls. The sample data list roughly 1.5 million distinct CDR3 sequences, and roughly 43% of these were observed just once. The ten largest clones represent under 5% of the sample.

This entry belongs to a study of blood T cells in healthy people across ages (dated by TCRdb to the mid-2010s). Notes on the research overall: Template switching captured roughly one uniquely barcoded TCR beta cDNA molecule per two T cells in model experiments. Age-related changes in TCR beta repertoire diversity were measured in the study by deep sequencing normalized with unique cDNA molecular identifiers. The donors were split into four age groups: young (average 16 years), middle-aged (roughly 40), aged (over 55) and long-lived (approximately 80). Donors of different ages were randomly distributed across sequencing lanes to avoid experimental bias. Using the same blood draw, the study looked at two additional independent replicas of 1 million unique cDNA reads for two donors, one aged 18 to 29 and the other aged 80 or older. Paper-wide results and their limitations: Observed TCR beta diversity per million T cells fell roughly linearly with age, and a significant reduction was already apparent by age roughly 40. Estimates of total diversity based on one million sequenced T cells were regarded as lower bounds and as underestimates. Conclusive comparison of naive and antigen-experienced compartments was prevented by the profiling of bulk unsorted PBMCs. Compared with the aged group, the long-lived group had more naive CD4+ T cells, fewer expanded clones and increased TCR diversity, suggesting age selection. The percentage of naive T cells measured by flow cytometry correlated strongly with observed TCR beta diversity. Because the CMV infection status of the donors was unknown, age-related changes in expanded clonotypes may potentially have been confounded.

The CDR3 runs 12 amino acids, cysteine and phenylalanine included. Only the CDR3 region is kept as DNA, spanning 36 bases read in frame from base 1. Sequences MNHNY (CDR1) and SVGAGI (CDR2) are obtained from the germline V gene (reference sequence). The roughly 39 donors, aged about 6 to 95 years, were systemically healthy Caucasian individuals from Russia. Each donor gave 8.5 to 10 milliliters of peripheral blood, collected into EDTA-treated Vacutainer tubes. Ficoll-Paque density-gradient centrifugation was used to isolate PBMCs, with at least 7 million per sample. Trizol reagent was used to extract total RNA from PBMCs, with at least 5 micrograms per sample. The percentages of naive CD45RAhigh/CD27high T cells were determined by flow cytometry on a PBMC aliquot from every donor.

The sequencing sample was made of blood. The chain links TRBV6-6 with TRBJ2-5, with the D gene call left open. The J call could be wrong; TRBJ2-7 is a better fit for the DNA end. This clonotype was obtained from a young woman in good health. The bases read TGTGCCACCAGGATTGCCCCCTACGAGCAGTACTTC. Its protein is CATRIAPYEQYF.